This note documents a single T cell receptor (beta chain) sequence. TCRdb keeps only in-frame clones here, not all; method: immunoSEQ multiplex PCR. This table has a few hundred thousand clones, 75% to 90% appearing once. In germline, CDR1 is MNHEY, CDR2 SMNVEV (reference sequence). The CDR3 contains 16 residues. V was shortened by 5 bases and J by 0 bases, with 16 bases between the two germline ends. The sample is drawn from a study of cytomegalovirus exposure and HLA in healthy donors. This sequence originates from a woman under 30 in good health and CMV-seronegative. The sequencing input was PBMCs. The rearrangement joins TRBV27 to TRBJ1-1; no clear D gene. Here the CDR3 reads CASSLTGSILNTEAFF. In DNA form, the CDR3 reads TGTGCCAGCAGTCTTACCGGGTCCATACTGAACACTGAAGCTTTCTTT.